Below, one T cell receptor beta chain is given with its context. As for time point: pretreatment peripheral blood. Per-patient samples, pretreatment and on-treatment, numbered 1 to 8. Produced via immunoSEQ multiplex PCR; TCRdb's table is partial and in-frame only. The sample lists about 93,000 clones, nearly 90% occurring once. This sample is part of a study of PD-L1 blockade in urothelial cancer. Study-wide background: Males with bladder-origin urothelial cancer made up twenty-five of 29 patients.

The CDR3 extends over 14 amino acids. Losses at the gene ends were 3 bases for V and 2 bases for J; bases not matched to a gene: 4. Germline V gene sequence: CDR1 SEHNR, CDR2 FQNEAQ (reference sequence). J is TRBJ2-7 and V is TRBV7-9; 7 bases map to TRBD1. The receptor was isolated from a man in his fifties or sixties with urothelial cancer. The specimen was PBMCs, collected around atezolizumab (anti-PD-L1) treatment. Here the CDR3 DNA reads TGTGCCAGCAGCTTCCCAGACAGGGCCTACGAGCAGTACTTC. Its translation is CASSFPDRAYEQYF.